The source of this T cell receptor beta chain is a study of shared clonotypes between healthy human individuals. Repertoires were generated with immunoSEQ multiplex PCR, while TCRdb's copy carries only in-frame clones and drops some. The sample includes more than 1.2 million clones, approximately 98.5% of them seen just once. CDR3 length: 15 residues. Looked up from germline, CDR1 is SGHTA and CDR2 is FQGNSA. Trimming stripped 5 bases from V and 2 bases from J, with 13 bases between. The source material was naive CD4+ T cells sorted from blood. Subset denoted: CD45RA+ positively selected. The TCR comes from a man aged 25 to 45 in good health. This sequence joins TRBV7-2 and TRBJ1-5, with no clear D. The CDR3 reads CASSRGQLGNQPQHF. CDR3 sequence (DNA): TGTGCCAGCAGCCGAGGGCAGCTAGGCAATCAGCCCCAGCATTTT. Using reference TRBV7-2 and TRBJ1-5 for the parts outside the CDR3, the full variable domain is GAGVSQSPSNKVTEKGKDVELRCDPISGHTALYWYRQSLGQGLEFLIYFQGNSAPDKSGLPSDRFSAERTGGSVSTLTIQRTQQEDSAVYLCASSRGQLGNQPQHFGDGTRLSIL.